These 27 T cell receptor beta chains originate from one sample sequenced in a study of early T cells in non-severe SARS-CoV-2 infection. From the 5' RACE reads, TCRdb called clonotypes with MiXCR, one entry per CDR3 protein. The sample holds roughly 64,000 distinct CDR3 sequences, roughly 10% seen once. The specimen comprised whole blood, sampled at baseline. These receptors were taken from an adult who was a healthcare worker with PCR-confirmed SARS-CoV-2 infection or an uninfected control (not recorded which).

This clonotype has a handful of counts. The genes are TRBV7-9 and TRBJ1-1, with D hard to call. With 5 bases removed from V and 6 bases from J, the gap between germline ends came to 10 bases. Per the germline V gene, CDR1 is SEHNR and CDR2 is FQNEAQ (reference sequence). This CDR3 is built from 12 residues. The CDR3 DNA follows: TGTGCCAGCAGCGGACTCGGCCCTGAAGCTTTCTTT. Protein: CASSGLGPEAFF.

The V and J genes are TRBV5-1 and TRBJ1-1; D unclear. The CDR3 sequence is 13 residues long. Per germline, CDR1 SGHRS and CDR2 YFSETQ. Trimming took off 0 bases at V and 8 bases at J, with 11 bases between the two ends. CDR3 residues: CASSLVPGYEAFF. In DNA, the CDR3 is TGCGCCAGCAGCTTGGTCCCAGGTTACGAAGCTTTCTTT.

This clonotype came up a few times. The chain uses TRBV9 and TRBJ1-2, with D tentatively TRBD1 (6 bases). This CDR3 is built from 12 residues. CDR1 is SGDLS, CDR2 YYNGEE, per germline. V gave up 4 bases and J gave up 6 bases, with 10 bases separating them. As DNA, the CDR3 is TGTGCCAGCAGCAAACGGACAGATGGCTACACCTTC. Translating gives CASSKRTDGYTF.

This clonotype appeared a few times. V and J are TRBV30 and TRBJ2-3, with no clear D. V was shortened by 3 bases and J by 6 bases, with 10 bases between the two germline ends. The CDR3 runs 12 residues. The germline CDR1 and CDR2 sequences are GTSNPN and SVGIG (reference sequence). CDR3 protein: CAWSVHDDTQYF. The DNA for the CDR3 is TGTGCCTGGAGCGTACATGATGATACGCAGTATTTT.

The chain is built from TRBV29-1 and TRBJ2-3, with 11 bases that match TRBD2. V shed 8 bases, J shed 3 bases, and the junction held 13 bases outside the gene matches. Per the germline V gene, CDR1 is SQVTM and CDR2 is ANQGSEA. CDR3 length equals 16 residues. DNA for the CDR3: TGCAGCTCCTGGTTTGCTAGCGGGGGGATGACAGATACGCAGTATTTT. This encodes CSSWFASGGMTDTQYF.

This clonotype was counted only a few times. This chain connects TRBV12-3 or TRBV12-4 to TRBJ1-4, with D tentatively TRBD1 (5 bases). CDR3 length: 13 residues. V dropped 5 bases and J dropped 5 bases, with 9 bases sitting between them. The CDR3, as DNA: TGTGCCAGCAGTGGGGCCGTGAATGAAAAACTGTTTTTT. It yields the protein CASSGAVNEKLFF.

This clonotype has ten or more counts. The chain joins TRBV20-1 to TRBJ1-1; D possibly corresponds to TRBD1 (5 bases). This CDR3 comprises 12 residues. V was clipped by 6 bases and J by 3 bases, with 11 bases between them. Germline CDR1 reads DFQATT; CDR2 reads SNEGSKA (reference sequence). In DNA, the CDR3 is TGCAGTGCAAGATCCAGGGACACTGAAGCTTTCTTT. Translation: CSARSRDTEAFF.

V is TRBV12-3 or TRBV12-4 and J is TRBJ2-1; 11 positions match TRBD2. This CDR3 spans 15 amino acids. Germline trimming cut 1 base from V and 15 bases from J; bases unmatched to any gene: 11. CDR3 protein: CASSLVAASGGSGFF. CDR3 coding DNA: TGTGCCAGCAGTTTAGTTGCGGCTAGCGGGGGGAGTGGGTTCTTC.

This clonotype was counted many times. This chain uses TRBV28 with TRBJ2-5; TRBD2 matches 7 bases. The CDR3 loop spans 16 amino acids. CDR1 is MDHEN, CDR2 SYDVKM, per germline. The J segment lost 4 bases and the V segment lost 6 bases, leaving 14 bases of the junction unmatched. This CDR3 is CASSLPVGGGAETQYF. CDR3 sequence (DNA): TGTGCCAGCAGCCTACCCGTCGGGGGAGGGGCAGAGACCCAGTACTTC.

The table lists this clonotype with many counts. The gene calls are TRBV2 and TRBJ2-4; 15 nucleotides line up with TRBD2. Germline CDR1 is SNHLY and CDR2 is FYNNEI. V dropped 6 bases and J dropped 0; count of bases not matched to a gene: 12. The CDR3 is 20 amino acids. In DNA, the CDR3 is TGTGCCAGCAGAGTTACTACCGGGACTAGCGGGGGGCTAGCCAAAAACATTCAGTACTTC. It is translated as CASRVTTGTSGGLAKNIQYF. The whole variable domain, remainder taken from reference TRBV2 and TRBJ2-4, is EPEVTQTPSHQVTQMGQEVILRCVPISNHLYFYWYRQILGQKVEFLVSFYNNEISEKSEIFDDQFSVERPDGSNFTLKIRSTKLEDSAMYFCASRVTTGTSGGLAKNIQYFGAGTRLSVL.

The CDR3 bases are TGTGCCAGCCAAACGGTCGTTGGGGAAGTCGGGAAGTATGGCTACACCTTC. Amino acids: CASQTVVGEVGKYGYTF. The chain carries TRBV19 and TRBJ1-2; no clear D gene. V gave up 9 bases and J gave up 5 bases, with 28 bases separating them. In germline, CDR1 is LNHDA, CDR2 SQIVND (reference sequence). The CDR3 length is 17 residues. Filled out from reference TRBV19 and TRBJ1-2, the complete variable domain reads DGGITQSPKYLFRKEGQNVTLSCEQNLNHDAMYWYRQDPGQGLRLIYYSQIVNDFQKGDIAEGYSVSREKKESFPLTVTSAQKNPTAFYLCASQTVVGEVGKYGYTFGSGTRLTVV.

This chain joins TRBV11-2 and TRBJ2-7, with D perhaps TRBD1 or TRBD2 (5 bases each). The CDR3 sequence is 13 residues long. V was shortened by 1 base and J by 2 bases, with 6 bases between the two germline ends. Germline loops: CDR1 SGHAT, CDR2 FQNNGV. CDR3 coding DNA: TGTGCCAGCAGCTTAGTGGGACCCTACGAGCAGTACTTC. Its translation: CASSLVGPYEQYF.

CDR3 region: CASSLGRHRNTGELFF. The CDR3 coding sequence is TGTGCCAGCAGCTTAGGTCGGCATCGCAACACCGGGGAGCTGTTTTTT. The chain has TRBV11-2 and TRBJ2-2; D gene ambiguous. Germline-derived CDR1 and CDR2 are SGHAT and FQNNGV. This CDR3 spans 16 amino acids. The ends were cut back, 1 base at V and 2 bases at J, with 11 bases in the middle.

V usage is TRBV7-6 and J usage is TRBJ1-1; no reliable D call. Germline CDR1 and CDR2: SGHVS and FNYEAQ. The CDR3 has 15 amino acids. V lost 1 base, J lost 1 base, and 10 bases lay in between. The CDR3 coding sequence is TGTGCCAGCAGCTTAGAATTCGGGGAGAACACTGAAGCTTTCTTT. Translating it yields CASSLEFGENTEAFF.

This clonotype was found a few times. The chain combines TRBV18 with TRBJ2-1; weak D call: TRBD1 (6 bases). CDR1 and CDR2 (germline): KGHSH, LQKENI. This CDR3 comprises 15 residues. The V gene lost 3 bases and the J gene lost 6 bases, with 15 bases spanning the gap. The CDR3 reads CASSPQGHPGNEQFF. DNA for the CDR3: TGTGCCAGCTCACCCCAGGGACACCCTGGCAATGAGCAGTTCTTC.

In its sample, this clonotype was seen a few times. The chain employs TRBV20-1 and TRBJ1-4, with D maybe TRBD1 (6 bases). V lost 8 bases, J lost 8 bases, and 15 bases lay in between. From germline, CDR1 is DFQATT and CDR2 SNEGSKA (reference sequence). CDR3 length: 12 residues. CDR3 sequence (DNA): TGCAGTTCCGAGGGGGAGGACGAAAAACTGTTTTTT. Protein sequence: CSSEGEDEKLFF.

This clonotype was seen many times. This chain links TRBV7-2 with TRBJ2-5; 11 nucleotides match TRBD2. CDR1 is SGHTA, CDR2 FQGNSA, per germline. J gave up 7 bases and V 5 bases, and 12 bases lay outside the gene matches. The CDR3 has 16 residues. For the CDR3, the DNA is TGTGCCAGCAGCGCCGAGGCTAGCGGGGGGACGAGGACCCAGTACTTC. Amino acids: CASSAEASGGTRTQYF.

The gene calls are TRBV7-9 and TRBJ2-7; 10 positions agree with TRBD2. The CDR3 runs 15 residues. V dropped 1 base and J dropped 4; count of bases not matched to a gene: 4. Looked up from germline, CDR1 is SEHNR and CDR2 is FQNEAQ (reference sequence). DNA of the CDR3: TGTGCCAGCAGCTTAGTTGGTAGCGGGGGGTACGAGCAGTACTTC. Translation: CASSLVGSGGYEQYF.

This clonotype was seen ten or more times. This sequence joins TRBV6-6 and TRBJ2-4, with D possibly TRBD1 on 5 matching bases. V dropped 6 bases and J dropped 1 base, with 10 bases sitting between them. The CDR3 extends over 14 amino acids. Germline loops: CDR1 MNHNY, CDR2 SVGAGI (reference sequence). The CDR3 DNA sequence: TGTGCCAGCAGAGCAGGGTTTGCCAAAAACATTCAGTACTTC. Translating it yields CASRAGFAKNIQYF.

Here the CDR3 reads CASSLTGGWGETQYF. The CDR3 nucleotides are TGTGCCAGCAGCTTGACAGGGGGCTGGGGAGAGACCCAGTACTTC. The chain uses TRBV5-8 and TRBJ2-5; 9 positions agree with TRBD1. Germline lookup yields CDR1 SGHTS and CDR2 YDEGEE. CDR3 length equals 15 residues. The V and J ends lost 1 base and 4 bases, in that order; junction bases with no gene match: 5.

This chain joins TRBV3-1 and TRBJ2-5, with a possible D match to TRBD1 (6 bases). The CDR3 totals 14 residues. Germline lookup yields CDR1 LGHDT and CDR2 YNNKEL (reference sequence). V lost 0 bases to trimming and J lost 7 bases, with 12 bases between them. CDR3 in amino acids: CASSQEAPRGTQYF. CDR3 nucleotides: TGTGCCAGCAGCCAAGAAGCCCCCAGGGGGACCCAGTACTTC.

This clonotype was detected once. J is TRBJ2-1 and V is TRBV7-9; the match to TRBD1 covers 7 bases. The CDR3 sequence is 15 residues long. Germline V gene lookup returns CDR1 SEHNR and CDR2 FQNEAQ (reference sequence). V was pared by 5 bases and J by 4 bases, with 8 bases of the junction left unmatched. The CDR3 bases are TGTGCCAGCAGCCTCTCGGGACAGTCGTACAATGAGCAGTTCTTC. Encoded protein: CASSLSGQSYNEQFF.

A few counts support this clonotype. The V and J genes are TRBV2 and TRBJ2-5, with a possible D match to TRBD2 (7 bases). The germline V gene encodes CDR1 SNHLY and CDR2 FYNNEI. Trimming removed 5 bases at V and 4 bases at J, with 17 bases between. The CDR3 totals 15 residues. The CDR3 DNA reads TGTGCCAGCAGTCCCCCCCGGGGGGCCGGAGAGACCCAGTACTTC. This translates into CASSPPRGAGETQYF.

A few counts support this clonotype. The chain has TRBV7-9 and TRBJ1-4; D gene uncertain. Germline lookup yields CDR1 SEHNR and CDR2 FQNEAQ (reference sequence). V was shortened by 5 bases and J by 3 bases, with 13 bases between the two germline ends. The CDR3 is 15 amino acids. This CDR3 is CASSTWRVSNEKLFF. DNA of the CDR3: TGTGCCAGCAGCACCTGGAGAGTCTCTAATGAAAAACTGTTTTTT. Supplemented by reference TRBV7-9 and TRBJ1-4, the full variable domain reads DTGVSQNPRHKITKRGQNVTFRCDPISEHNRLYWYRQTLGQGPEFLTYFQNEAQLEKSRLLSDRFSAERPKGSFSTLEIQRTEQGDSAMYLCASSTWRVSNEKLFFGSGTQLSVL.

This clonotype is a singleton in its sample. The chain employs TRBV5-4 and TRBJ2-1; D is perhaps TRBD2 (5 bases). The CDR3 has 15 amino acids. The V end lost 2 bases, the J end lost 0 bases, and 9 bases lay between the germline ends. Germline V gene data show CDR1 as SGHNT and CDR2 as YYREEE (reference sequence). CDR3 bases: TGTGCCAGCAGCTTCGAGGGCAGCTCCTACAATGAGCAGTTCTTC. Its protein is CASSFEGSSYNEQFF.

This chain joins TRBV5-1 and TRBJ2-1, with 7 bases lining up with TRBD2. The ends lost 4 bases at V and 6 bases at J; junction bases unmatched: 4. CDR1 and CDR2 (germline): SGHRS, YFSETQ. The CDR3 covers 13 residues. Written as DNA, the CDR3 is TGCGCCAGCAGCCGGGGGGACTTCAATGAGCAGTTCTTC. Residues: CASSRGDFNEQFF. Based on the CDR3 plus reference TRBV5-1 and TRBJ2-1, the full variable domain is KAGVTQTPRYLIKTRGQQVTLSCSPISGHRSVSWYQQTPGQGLQFLFEYFSETQRNKGNFPGRFSGRQFSNSRSEMNVSTLELGDSALYLCASSRGDFNEQFFGPGTRLTVL.

The gene calls are TRBV18 and TRBJ2-5, with 7 bases aligning to TRBD1. V dropped 6 bases and J dropped 3; count of bases not matched to a gene: 4. CDR1 and CDR2 from the germline V gene are KGHSH and LQKENI. The CDR3 has 13 amino acids. The CDR3: CASSSGTEETQYF. For the CDR3, the DNA is TGTGCCAGCTCGTCCGGGACAGAAGAGACCCAGTACTTC.